This T cell receptor beta chain comes out of a study of blood T cell repertoires in COVID-19. While infection was still active, Seattle patients were enrolled and then followed longitudinally. The protocol was immunoSEQ multiplex PCR, while the TCRdb copy is restricted to in-frame clones and leaves out a portion. The sample contains about 200,000 clones, roughly 80% of which appear only once. Losses at the gene ends were 7 bases for V and 0 bases for J; bases not matched to a gene: 3. Germline CDR1 reads KGHDR; CDR2 reads SFDVKD. The CDR3 consists of 15 residues. The TCR comes from a man aged 60-69 years with COVID-19, enrolled during active disease. The sequencing input was peripheral blood. The chain employs TRBV24-1 and TRBJ2-2; 8 bases line up with TRBD2. CDR3 loop: CATRGLESNTGELFF. The CDR3 nucleotides read TGTGCCACCAGGGGACTAGAATCGAACACCGGGGAGCTGTTTTTT.